This T cell receptor beta chain was captured in a study of T cells in Graves' hyperthyroidism and ophthalmopathy. Notes on the study in general: Ophthalmopathy, which appeared later, was predicted by the model a median about 6.8 months before onset.

Researchers defined stable Graves' hyperthyroidism as no ophthalmopathy progression within 18 months. Participants, patients aged 18 to 65, had newly diagnosed hyperthyroidism with a duration under 2 months. Clinical symptoms, serum thyroxine, TRAb, thyroid ultrasound and orbital computed tomography established diagnosis. Researchers took RNA transcripts and amplified the TCR beta CDR3 regions from them. In the first-round RT-PCR of the TCR CDR3, the HTBI primer set was used. TCRdb re-derived calls from the multiplex PCR reads in MiXCR, one entry per CDR3 protein. The sample consists of about 580,000 distinct CDR3 sequences, around 45% of them appearing once. There are many counts of this clonotype. Its antigen is as yet unknown. The source of this sequence is a woman between 18 and 29 years old with Graves' hyperthyroidism. The material sequenced was peripheral blood or thyroid tissue (not recorded which).

CDR3 sequence: CSARVSSEAFF. DNA of the CDR3: TGCAGTGCTAGAGTCTCCTCTGAAGCTTTCTTT. The chain carries TRBV20-1 and TRBJ1-1; D gene ambiguous. The V gene lost 1 base and the J gene lost 6 bases, with 6 bases spanning the gap. Per germline, CDR1 DFQATT and CDR2 SNEGSKA (reference sequence). CDR3 length: 11 amino acids.